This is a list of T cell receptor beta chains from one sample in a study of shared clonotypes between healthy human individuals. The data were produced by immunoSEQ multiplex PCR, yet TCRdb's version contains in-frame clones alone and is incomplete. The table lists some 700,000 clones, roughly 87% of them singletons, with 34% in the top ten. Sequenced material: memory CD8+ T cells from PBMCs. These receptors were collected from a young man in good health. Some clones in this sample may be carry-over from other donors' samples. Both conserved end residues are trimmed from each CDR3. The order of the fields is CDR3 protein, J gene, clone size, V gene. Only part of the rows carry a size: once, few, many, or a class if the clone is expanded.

cdr3_aa: ASSPTSTVLSYEQY; j_call: TRBJ2-7; clone_size: NA; v_call: TRBV7-9
cdr3_aa: ASSPLWDRHNYGYT; j_call: TRBJ1-2; clone_size: NA; v_call: TRBV7-2
cdr3_aa: ASSETGSRRSNEQF; j_call: TRBJ2-1; clone_size: NA; v_call: TRBV11-2
cdr3_aa: ASSQEWAQETQY; j_call: TRBJ2-5; clone_size: NA; v_call: TRBV4-2
cdr3_aa: ASSLGLPHNEQF; j_call: TRBJ2-1; clone_size: many; v_call: TRBV5-6
cdr3_aa: ASTPPDWPYEQY; j_call: TRBJ2-7; clone_size: NA; v_call: TRBV6-5
cdr3_aa: AISGLSSYEQY; j_call: TRBJ2-7; clone_size: NA; v_call: TRBV10-3
cdr3_aa: ASSLGSGPYEQY; j_call: TRBJ2-7; clone_size: NA; v_call: TRBV19
cdr3_aa: ASSFFPRGSYEQY; j_call: TRBJ2-7; clone_size: NA; v_call: TRBV28
cdr3_aa: ASSLWGGQPQH; j_call: TRBJ1-5; clone_size: NA; v_call: TRBV7-3
cdr3_aa: SVDVPYSYEQY; j_call: TRBJ2-7; clone_size: NA; v_call: TRBV29-1
cdr3_aa: ASSLEGEGVREQY; j_call: TRBJ2-7; clone_size: NA; v_call: TRBV5-6
cdr3_aa: ASSEDRRGWFQPQH; j_call: TRBJ1-5; clone_size: NA; v_call: TRBV6-1
cdr3_aa: ASSQEIAPSTDTQY; j_call: TRBJ2-3; clone_size: NA; v_call: TRBV4-3
cdr3_aa: ATQLPDLAYEQY; j_call: TRBJ2-7; clone_size: NA; v_call: TRBV2
cdr3_aa: ASSILAGVANEQF; j_call: TRBJ2-1; clone_size: NA; v_call: TRBV19
cdr3_aa: ASSSNLRDEQY; j_call: TRBJ2-7; clone_size: NA; v_call: TRBV7-3
cdr3_aa: SVEFYTQATYGYT; j_call: TRBJ1-2; clone_size: NA; v_call: TRBV29-1
cdr3_aa: ASSIPRGEAYEQY; j_call: TRBJ2-7; clone_size: NA; v_call: TRBV19
cdr3_aa: ASSYSMGQETQY; j_call: TRBJ2-5; clone_size: NA; v_call: TRBV6-5
cdr3_aa: ASSVATDTQY; j_call: TRBJ2-3; clone_size: few; v_call: TRBV9
cdr3_aa: ASSSPGLAGVPGRTGELF; j_call: TRBJ2-2; clone_size: once; v_call: TRBV13
cdr3_aa: ASTGRPGNEQY; j_call: TRBJ2-7; clone_size: NA; v_call: TRBV5-1
cdr3_aa: ASSLLTGTSYEQY; j_call: TRBJ2-7; clone_size: NA; v_call: TRBV27
cdr3_aa: ASSDRGAYEQY; j_call: TRBJ2-7; clone_size: NA; v_call: TRBV18
cdr3_aa: ASSSYIGGYT; j_call: TRBJ1-2; clone_size: NA; v_call: TRBV5-6
cdr3_aa: ASSQDWTGTGKNIQY; j_call: TRBJ2-4; clone_size: NA; v_call: TRBV4-3
cdr3_aa: ASSYRGSNYGYT; j_call: TRBJ1-2; clone_size: NA; v_call: TRBV6-5
cdr3_aa: SYREYNEQF; j_call: TRBJ2-1; clone_size: NA; v_call: TRBV29-1
cdr3_aa: ASSPRAPSSYNEQF; j_call: TRBJ2-1; clone_size: NA; v_call: TRBV7-3
cdr3_aa: ASSPLTGDEQF; j_call: TRBJ2-1; clone_size: NA; v_call: TRBV6-6
cdr3_aa: ASSGLGGQDYT; j_call: TRBJ1-2; clone_size: NA; v_call: TRBV6-1
cdr3_aa: ASSGFLAGERTDTQY; j_call: TRBJ2-3; clone_size: NA; v_call: TRBV5-1
cdr3_aa: ASSLPTGAWVGYT; j_call: TRBJ1-2; clone_size: NA; v_call: TRBV5-1
cdr3_aa: ASSLASGQTYEQY; j_call: TRBJ2-7; clone_size: NA; v_call: TRBV11-2
cdr3_aa: SVAGDSAYEQY; j_call: TRBJ2-7; clone_size: NA; v_call: TRBV29-1
cdr3_aa: ASSLTVSYEQY; j_call: TRBJ2-7; clone_size: NA; v_call: TRBV28
cdr3_aa: ASSQGILPLAGAF; j_call: TRBJ1-1; clone_size: NA; v_call: TRBV14
cdr3_aa: ASSVRGSGNTIY; j_call: TRBJ1-3; clone_size: NA; v_call: TRBV9
cdr3_aa: ASSLGRVSEQY; j_call: TRBJ2-7; clone_size: once; v_call: TRBV5-4
cdr3_aa: ASSLVGQGVMNTEAF; j_call: TRBJ1-1; clone_size: NA; v_call: TRBV28
cdr3_aa: ASSNRESLNTEAF; j_call: TRBJ1-1; clone_size: NA; v_call: TRBV19
cdr3_aa: ASSYGSEAF; j_call: TRBJ1-1; clone_size: few; v_call: TRBV6-5
cdr3_aa: ASSFRDNPYEQY; j_call: TRBJ2-7; clone_size: NA; v_call: TRBV5-1
cdr3_aa: SVDGRQGLMNTEAF; j_call: TRBJ1-1; clone_size: many; v_call: TRBV29-1
cdr3_aa: ASSRRTGLHQPQH; j_call: TRBJ1-5; clone_size: NA; v_call: TRBV4-1
cdr3_aa: ASNEQGSSYEQY; j_call: TRBJ2-7; clone_size: NA; v_call: TRBV9
cdr3_aa: ASSPEVGQSYEQY; j_call: TRBJ2-7; clone_size: NA; v_call: TRBV5-4
cdr3_aa: ASSLVRQGSNRATQY; j_call: TRBJ2-3; clone_size: NA; v_call: TRBV7-6
cdr3_aa: ASSYRAGVNTEAF; j_call: TRBJ1-1; clone_size: NA; v_call: TRBV27
cdr3_aa: ASSFPSTDSVRWEQY; j_call: TRBJ2-7; clone_size: NA; v_call: TRBV28
cdr3_aa: ASSFGGTGELF; j_call: TRBJ2-2; clone_size: NA; v_call: TRBV7-7
cdr3_aa: ASSLRGHNTEAF; j_call: TRBJ1-1; clone_size: NA; v_call: TRBV27
cdr3_aa: ASSLQSNTEAF; j_call: TRBJ1-1; clone_size: NA; v_call: TRBV28
cdr3_aa: ASTLDRHPSYEQY; j_call: TRBJ2-7; clone_size: NA; v_call: TRBV28
cdr3_aa: ASSFSPEPYEQY; j_call: TRBJ2-7; clone_size: few; v_call: TRBV28
cdr3_aa: ASSVGQGEAF; j_call: TRBJ1-1; clone_size: once; v_call: TRBV9
cdr3_aa: ASSVVSGGNTEAF; j_call: TRBJ1-1; clone_size: NA; v_call: TRBV9
cdr3_aa: ASSGPGAYEQY; j_call: TRBJ2-7; clone_size: NA; v_call: TRBV7-6
cdr3_aa: ASRSRTSAFNEQF; j_call: TRBJ2-1; clone_size: NA; v_call: TRBV19